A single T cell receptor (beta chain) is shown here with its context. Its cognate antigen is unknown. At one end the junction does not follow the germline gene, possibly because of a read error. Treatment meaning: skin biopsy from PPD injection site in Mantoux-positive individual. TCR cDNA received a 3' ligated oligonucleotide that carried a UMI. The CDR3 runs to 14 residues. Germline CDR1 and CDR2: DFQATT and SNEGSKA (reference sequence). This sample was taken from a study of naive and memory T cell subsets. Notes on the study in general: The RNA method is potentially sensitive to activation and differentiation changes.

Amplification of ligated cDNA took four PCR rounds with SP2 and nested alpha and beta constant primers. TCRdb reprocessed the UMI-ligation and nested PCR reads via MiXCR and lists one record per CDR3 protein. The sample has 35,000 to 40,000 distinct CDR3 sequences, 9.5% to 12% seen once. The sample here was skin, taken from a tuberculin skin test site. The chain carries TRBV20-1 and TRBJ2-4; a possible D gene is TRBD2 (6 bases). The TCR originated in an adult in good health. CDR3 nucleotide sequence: TGCAGTGCTAGCCTCAGTAAGGCGGGAAACATCCAGAACTTC. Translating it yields CSASLSKAGNIQNF.